This TCR beta chain came from a study of OX40 agonist ivuxolimab in advanced cancers. Study-wide background: Ivuxolimab is an agonistic anti-OX40 (CD134) antibody, and patients were treated with it. Patients got intravenous ivuxolimab at 0.01 to 10 mg/kg every 2 weeks. Study-level points and caveats: In the 0.1-3.0 mg/kg groups, partial responders showed among the lowest expansion. Average numbers of expanded clones were greater in CD8+ T cells than in CD4+.

The V segment lost 4 bases and the J segment 5 bases; nucleotides outside the gene matches: 7. In germline, CDR1 is SGHVS, CDR2 FQNEAQ. The CDR3 runs to 15 residues. Clones were sequenced by immunoSEQ multiplex PCR, and TCRdb holds only the in-frame ones, with some missing. The profile shows tens of thousands of clones, 85% to 90% of them singletons. A remark on this clone: Its antigen remains unidentified.

The rearrangement joins TRBV7-8 to TRBJ2-2; 7 nucleotides agree with TRBD1. The source is an adult with an advanced solid tumor such as melanoma, head and neck, liver or kidney cancer. Sequenced here: CD4+ or CD8+ T cells sorted from blood, sampled in a trial of the OX40 agonist ivuxolimab. In DNA form, the CDR3 reads TGTGCCAGCAGCTCTCTATCGACAGGGACCGGGGAGCTGTTTTTT. Its translation: CASSSLSTGTGELFF.